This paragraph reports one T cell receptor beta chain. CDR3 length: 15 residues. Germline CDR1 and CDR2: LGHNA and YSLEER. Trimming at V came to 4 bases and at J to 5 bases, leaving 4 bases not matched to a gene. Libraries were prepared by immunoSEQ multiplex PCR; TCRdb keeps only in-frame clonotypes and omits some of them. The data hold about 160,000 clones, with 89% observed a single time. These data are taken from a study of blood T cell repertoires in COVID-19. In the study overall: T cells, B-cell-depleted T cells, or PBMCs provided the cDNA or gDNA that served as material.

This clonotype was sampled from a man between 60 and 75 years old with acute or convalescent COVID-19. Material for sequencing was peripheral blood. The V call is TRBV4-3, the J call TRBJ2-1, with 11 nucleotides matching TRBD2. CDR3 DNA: TGCGCCAGCAGCCCGGGACTAGCGGTGAACAATGAGCAGTTCTTC. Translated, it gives CASSPGLAVNNEQFF.